This T cell receptor beta chain derives from a study of CD8+CD57+ T cells in acquired aplastic anemia. Study at large: Average DNA yield from sorted CD4+ and CD8+ cells was about 2.9 ug. Sequencing produced an average of approximately 11 million reads per healthy donor for CD4+ cells.

This clonotype was found a few times. Antigen unknown. Germline CDR1 is ENHRY and CDR2 is SYGVKD. This CDR3 has 14 residues. V was trimmed by 9 bases and J by 2 bases, leaving 16 bases between them. Notes on the study in general: The study identified more than 25 CD8+ CDR3 sequences shared by patients and controls. Patients did not significantly differ from controls in CD8+ Simpson's diversity.

Genomic DNA templated the TCR beta VDJ and CDR3 profiling. TCRdb redid the calling of the reads with MiXCR, one entry per CDR3 protein. Of approximately 160,000 distinct CDR3 sequences in the sample, around 40% were seen once. The sequencing sample was made of sorted CD4+, CD8+, or CD8+CD57+ T cells (not recorded which) from PBMCs. The V and J genes are TRBV10-3 and TRBJ1-2, with D possibly being TRBD1 (6 bases). The clonotype comes from a human donor in good health. CDR3 region: CAMASTGPNYGYTF. The CDR3 DNA is TGTGCCATGGCCTCGACAGGACCAAACTATGGCTACACCTTC.